This T cell receptor (beta chain) was identified during a study of cytomegalovirus exposure and HLA in healthy donors. The CDR3 spans 17 residues. The V gene end was trimmed by 1 base and the J gene end by 1 base; junction bases not matched to a gene: 7. CDR1 and CDR2 from the germline V gene are KGHSH and LQKENI. Primers for the PCR totalled 60 Vbeta and 13 Jbeta. Clones were read by immunoSEQ multiplex PCR, and TCRdb kept only the in-frame ones, dropping some. The sample data list about 20,000 clones. The gene calls are TRBV18 and TRBJ2-3; 8 nucleotides line up with TRBD2. The sequence derives from a man in his 60s in good health and CMV-seropositive. The sample was PBMCs. CDR3 bases: TGTGCCAGCTCACCACGAACTAGCGGAGTGGGCACAGATACGCAGTATTTT. It translates to CASSPRTSGVGTDTQYF.